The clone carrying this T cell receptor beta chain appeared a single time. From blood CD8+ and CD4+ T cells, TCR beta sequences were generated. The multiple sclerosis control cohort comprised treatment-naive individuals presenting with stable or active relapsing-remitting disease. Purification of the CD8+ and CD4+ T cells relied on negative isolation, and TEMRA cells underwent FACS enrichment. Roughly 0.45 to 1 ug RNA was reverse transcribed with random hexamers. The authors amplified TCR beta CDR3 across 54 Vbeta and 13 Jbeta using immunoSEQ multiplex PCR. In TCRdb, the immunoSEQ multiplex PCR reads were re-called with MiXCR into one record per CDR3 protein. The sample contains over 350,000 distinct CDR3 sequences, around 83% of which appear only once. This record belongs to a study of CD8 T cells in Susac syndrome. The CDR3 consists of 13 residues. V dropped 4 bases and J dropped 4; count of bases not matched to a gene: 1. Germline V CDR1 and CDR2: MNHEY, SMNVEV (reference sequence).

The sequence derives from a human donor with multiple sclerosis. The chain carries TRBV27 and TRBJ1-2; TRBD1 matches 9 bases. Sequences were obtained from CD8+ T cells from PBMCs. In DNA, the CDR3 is TGTGCCAGCAGTTGGGGACAGGGCTATGGCTACACCTTC. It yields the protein CASSWGQGYGYTF.